This TCR beta chain came from a study of T cells in Graves' hyperthyroidism and ophthalmopathy (dated by TCRdb to the late 2010s). The study in broad terms: Peripheral blood samples were taken at the time of initial diagnosis, prior to any treatment. To identify TCR V-J signatures that set the groups apart, the researchers used a discovery cohort of 90 to 100 patients, made up of 40 to 45 with Graves' ophthalmopathy and about 60 with stable Graves' hyperthyroidism. After sampling, hyperthyroidism patients received methimazole starting at 30 mg daily, and ophthalmopathy patients received high-dose intravenous methylprednisolone. In addition, the study compared T-cell repertoires in thyroid tissue and in blood from about six Graves' hyperthyroidism patients. The paper reports TCR Vbeta CDR3 sequencing of approximately 130 peripheral blood samples: fewer than 50 ophthalmopathy, fewer than 85 hyperthyroidism and approximately 17 progressor patients. The 90 to 100 discovery patients were randomly divided into training and test sets at a 7:3 ratio. An independent validation cohort of about 20 hyperthyroidism patients and 17 patients who later progressed to ophthalmopathy tested prospective prediction of ophthalmopathy. General findings and caveats noted by the study authors: In cross-validation, a model built on a 13 V-J signature told ophthalmopathy apart from stable hyperthyroidism with roughly 87% sensitivity and approximately 81% specificity, and in testing the same model reached 80%/75%. In validation, the model predicted progression to ophthalmopathy a median of about 5.9 months before onset, with 70% to 71% sensitivity and just under 75% specificity. Sample size was not statistically predetermined, and investigators were not blinded to group allocation. Most expanded thyroid clonotypes (frequency above 0.001) were also found in blood, which suggests that blood repertoires may mirror thyroid immune responses.

This clonotype appeared many times. It lacks a known antigen. No base quality information exists; no much larger clone differs at one position. The germline V gene (reference sequence) provides CDR1 DFQATT and CDR2 SNEGSKA. From the cysteine through the phenylalanine, the CDR3 covers 20 amino acids. Only the CDR3 portion is preserved as DNA: 60 bases, with reading frame beginning at the first base. V and J are trimmed by 0 bases and 1 base, and the gene matches miss 19 bases of the junction. TCR beta CDR3 regions were amplified from RNA transcripts. The first round of RT-PCR for the TCR CDR3 was performed with the HTBI primer set and the Qiagen OneStep RT-PCR kit. Libraries were constructed in a second round of multiplex PCR, after which size selection and purification were carried out. The libraries were sequenced on an Illumina HiSeq2000 using paired-end 100 bp reads. In the original analysis: SOAPnuke was used to process the raw data, with reads discarded if the reads contained adapters or uncalled bases, had a mean Phred below 15, or lacked an exact constant-primer or identifier match. COPE v1.2.5 was used to merge high-quality paired reads, and clonotypes were defined as unique nucleotide sequences. MiTCR v1.1 was used to align clonotypes to the IMGT TRBV, TRBD and TRBJ reference segments. The analysis was restricted to V-J combinations with a frequency above 0.0001, which together covered just over 98% of the repertoires. The TCS score was defined as F50 (clonal expansion) divided by E x V (chaos), with BLOSUM62-based TCRdist calculated between CDR3 peptides within each V-J. Welch's t-statistics and random forest reduced some 510 V-J features to 13, which were used in a naive Bayes classifier (R e1071). TCRdb reran the public reads through fastp at Q25 and MiXCR, keeping productive beta chains. Each record represents a unique CDR3 protein, reported with the most common genes and DNA among its rows. These V and J calls are TCRdb output, not the study's own analysis. The sample table records some 760,000 distinct CDR3 sequences; 14% of these occur just once. The ten top clones hold roughly a tenth of the sample.

Graves' hyperthyroidism was defined as stable when no progression to ophthalmopathy occurred over 18 months of follow-up. Hyperthyroidism patients were newly diagnosed, had a disease duration of under 2 months, and were aged 18 to 65 years. The study excluded patients with uncontrolled infections, other autoimmune diseases, pregnancy or lactation. Diagnoses were based on clinical symptoms, serum thyroxine and TRAb, thyroid ultrasound and orbital computed tomography. Ficoll-Paque density gradient centrifugation was used to isolate PBMCs from 8.5 to 10 ml of fresh peripheral blood. Total RNA was extracted using Trizol reagent, and RNA quality was assessed on an Agilent 2100 Bioanalyzer.

The sequence came from a woman younger than 35 with Graves' hyperthyroidism. Sequences were obtained from blood. The chain couples TRBV20-1 to TRBJ1-1; the central 8 bases match TRBD1. CDR3 protein: CSARDPKAPGHRGANTEAFF. In nucleotides, the sequence is TGCAGTGCTAGAGACCCCAAAGCTCCCGGACACAGGGGGGCGAACACTGAAGCTTTCTTT.